This TCR beta chain is from a study of cytomegalovirus exposure and HLA in healthy donors. With 60 Vbeta and 13 Jbeta primers, the PCR was carried out. Sequencing was performed with immunoSEQ multiplex PCR; in TCRdb, only in-frame clones are kept and a portion is missing. Of around 130,000 clones listed, approximately 81% are singletons. The study, taken as a whole, reports: Only CMV serostatus was available as immune exposure information.

On this clone: Its antigen is unknown.

CDR1 SGHNT and CDR2 YYREEE come from the germline V gene (reference sequence). CDR3 length equals 15 residues. Trimming left V 0 bases short and J 4 bases short, with 10 bases between. The chain is built from TRBV5-4 and TRBJ2-2, with a possible D match to TRBD2 (5 bases). Sequenced sample: PBMCs. The TCR was taken from a man aged 18 to 30 in good health and CMV-seronegative. CDR3 DNA sequence: TGTGCCAGCAGCTTGGCGGCTGGGAGCACCGGGGAGCTGTTTTTT. It codes for CASSLAAGSTGELFF.